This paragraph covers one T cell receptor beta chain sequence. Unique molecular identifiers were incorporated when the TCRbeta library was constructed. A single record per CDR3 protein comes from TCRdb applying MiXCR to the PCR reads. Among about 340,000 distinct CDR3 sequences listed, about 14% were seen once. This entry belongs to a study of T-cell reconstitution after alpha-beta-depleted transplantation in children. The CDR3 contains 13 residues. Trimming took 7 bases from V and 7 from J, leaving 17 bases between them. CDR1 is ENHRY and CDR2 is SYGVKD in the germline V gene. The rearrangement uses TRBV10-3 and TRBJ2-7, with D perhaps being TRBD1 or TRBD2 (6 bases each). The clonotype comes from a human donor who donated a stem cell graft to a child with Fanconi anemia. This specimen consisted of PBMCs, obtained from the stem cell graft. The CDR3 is CAIKGGPSLEQYF. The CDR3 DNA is TGTGCCATCAAAGGGGGGCCCAGCTTAGAGCAGTACTTC.